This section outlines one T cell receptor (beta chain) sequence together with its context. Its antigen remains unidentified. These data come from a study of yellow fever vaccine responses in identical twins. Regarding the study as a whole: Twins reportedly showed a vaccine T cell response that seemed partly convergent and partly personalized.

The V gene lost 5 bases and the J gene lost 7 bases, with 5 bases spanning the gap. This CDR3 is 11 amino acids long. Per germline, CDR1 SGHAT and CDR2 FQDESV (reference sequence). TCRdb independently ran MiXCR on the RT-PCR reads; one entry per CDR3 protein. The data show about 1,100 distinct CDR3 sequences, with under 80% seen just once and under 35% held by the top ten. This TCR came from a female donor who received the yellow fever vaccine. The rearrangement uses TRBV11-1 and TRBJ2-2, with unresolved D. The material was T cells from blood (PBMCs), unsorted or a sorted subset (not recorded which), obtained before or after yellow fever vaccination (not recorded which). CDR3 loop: CASSADGELFF. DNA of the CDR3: TGTGCCAGCAGCGCGGACGGGGAGCTGTTTTTT.